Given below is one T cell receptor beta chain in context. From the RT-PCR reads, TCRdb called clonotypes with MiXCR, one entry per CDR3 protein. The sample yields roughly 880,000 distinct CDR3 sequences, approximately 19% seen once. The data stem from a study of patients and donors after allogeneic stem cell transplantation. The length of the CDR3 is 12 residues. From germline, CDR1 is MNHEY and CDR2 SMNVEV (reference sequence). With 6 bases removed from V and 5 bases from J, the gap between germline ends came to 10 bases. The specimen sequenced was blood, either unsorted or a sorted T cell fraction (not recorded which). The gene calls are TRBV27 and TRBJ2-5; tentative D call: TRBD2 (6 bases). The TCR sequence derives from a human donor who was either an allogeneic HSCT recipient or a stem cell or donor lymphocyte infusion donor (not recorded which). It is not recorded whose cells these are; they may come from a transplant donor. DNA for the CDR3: TGTGCCAGCAGCGGGAGACAGGAGACCCAGTACTTC. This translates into CASSGRQETQYF.